These 32 T cell receptor beta chains were sequenced from one sample in a study of shared T cell receptors in the human thymus. Method: immunoSEQ multiplex PCR; TCRdb's copy keeps in-frame clones and lacks some. Of 630,000 or so clones in the sample, over 75% were seen once. This sample was also put to use in a study of human thymus T cells.

The source material was thymocytes. The source is a boy younger than two with a congenital heart defect.

The chain uses TRBV2 and TRBJ1-2, with a weak D call TRBD1 (5 bases). Germline V gene data show CDR1 as SNHLY and CDR2 as FYNNEI. The CDR3 extends over 15 amino acids. Trimming shortened V by 7 bases and J by 5 bases, and 20 bases separated the two germline ends. For the CDR3, the DNA is TGTGCCAGCAATGTATGGCAGGGCCGGCAGTATGGCTACACCTTC. This codes for CASNVWQGRQYGYTF.

This chain connects TRBV2 to TRBJ2-1; 11 bases match TRBD2. From germline, CDR1 is SNHLY and CDR2 FYNNEI. The V and J ends lost 5 bases and 6 bases, in that order; junction bases with no gene match: 15. This CDR3 contains 18 residues. The CDR3 loop is CASSLPKQTSGMINEQFF. In DNA, the CDR3 is TGTGCCAGCAGTCTCCCTAAACAGACTAGCGGGATGATCAATGAGCAGTTCTTC.

This chain links TRBV19 with TRBJ2-7; 13 bases align to TRBD2. V was clipped by 5 bases and J by 3 bases; unmatched bases: 4. Looked up from germline, CDR1 is LNHDA and CDR2 is SQIVND (reference sequence). The CDR3 spans 15 residues. The CDR3, as DNA: TGTGCCAGTAGTTCCCGACTAGCGGGAGGCTACGAGCAGTACTTC. Translated, it gives CASSSRLAGGYEQYF.

The chain combines TRBV28 with TRBJ1-5; 8 bases are shared with TRBD1. Germline V lookup: CDR1 MDHEN, CDR2 SYDVKM. The CDR3 sequence is 14 residues long. J lost 1 base, V lost 7 bases, and 3 bases had no gene match. CDR3 nucleotide sequence: TGTGCCAGCAACAGACAGGGGAGCAATCAGCCCCAGCATTTT. Protein sequence: CASNRQGSNQPQHF.

This chain connects TRBV11-2 to TRBJ2-5, with 9 bases fitting TRBD1. Germline CDR1 and CDR2: SGHAT and FQNNGV. Losses at the gene ends were 1 base for V and 5 bases for J; bases not matched to a gene: 5. The CDR3 is made up of 15 amino acids. The CDR3: CASSLGDRGNETQYF. The DNA of the CDR3 is TGTGCCAGCAGCTTAGGAGACAGGGGGAATGAGACCCAGTACTTC.

The chain has TRBV5-1 and TRBJ2-7; 9 nucleotides line up with TRBD2. V lost 2 bases and J lost 6; bases outside the gene matches: 6. The CDR3 is 14 residues long. Per germline, CDR1 SGHRS and CDR2 YFSETQ. The CDR3: CASSLGTSFGEQYF. CDR3 nucleotide sequence: TGCGCCAGCAGCTTAGGGACTAGCTTCGGCGAGCAGTACTTC.

The CDR3 loop reads CASSQGARTSGRWGQFF. DNA for the CDR3: TGTGCCAGCAGCCAAGGGGCCCGGACTAGCGGGAGGTGGGGGCAGTTCTTC. The rearrangement uses TRBV4-2 and TRBJ2-1, with TRBD2 identical over 14 bases. Losses at the gene ends were 1 base for V and 12 bases for J; bases not matched to a gene: 11. CDR1 is LGHNA, CDR2 YNFKEQ, per germline. This CDR3 contains 17 residues.

This rearrangement joins TRBV9 to TRBJ1-1; D gene ambiguous. Germline CDR1 and CDR2: SGDLS and YYNGEE. The CDR3 has 14 residues. V was clipped by 0 bases and J by 7 bases, with 13 bases between them. CDR3 region: CASSVGPVALEAFF. Written as DNA, the CDR3 is TGTGCCAGCAGCGTAGGACCGGTAGCCCTTGAAGCTTTCTTT.

The gene calls are TRBV15 and TRBJ1-4; 11 bases align to TRBD1. Trimming took 3 bases from V and 3 from J; bases not matched to a gene: 9. From germline, CDR1 is LNHNV and CDR2 YYDKDF (reference sequence). The CDR3 consists of 18 residues. In DNA form, the CDR3 reads TGTGCCACCAGCAGGGGGAGGACAGGGGGCATGCCTAATGAAAAACTGTTTTTT. It yields the protein CATSRGRTGGMPNEKLFF.

The gene calls are TRBV25-1 and TRBJ1-4, with D tentatively TRBD1 (6 bases). Trimming took off 6 bases at V and 7 bases at J, with 18 bases between the two ends. The CDR3 runs 15 residues. Germline assignment: CDR1 MGHDK and CDR2 SYGVNS. CDR3: CASSPPRGRGEKLFF. The CDR3 bases are TGTGCCAGCAGCCCCCCCAGGGGTAGGGGTGAAAAACTGTTTTTT.

This chain links TRBV4-1 with TRBJ1-1; 7 bases match TRBD1. Unmatched junction bases numbered 11, after V lost 0 bases and J lost 4 bases. CDR1 and CDR2 (germline): MGHRA, YSYEKL. The CDR3 length is 17 residues. CDR3 nucleotide sequence: TGCGCCAGCAGCCAAGATCCCTCAGGGGGAAAATCCACTGAAGCTTTCTTT. This codes for CASSQDPSGGKSTEAFF.

Note on this clone: Germline is not matched at one junction end, which may reflect a read error. This chain links TRBV10-3 with TRBJ2-3, with 13 nucleotides matching TRBD2. The CDR3 covers 16 residues. The germline gives CDR1 ENHRY, CDR2 SYGVKD. CDR3: CAISSLAGGSKDTQYF. CDR3 nucleotide sequence: TGTGCCATCAGCTCACTAGCGGGAGGGAGCAAAGATACGCAGTATTTT.

The CDR3 protein is CASRHTDREETQYF. CDR3 coding DNA: TGCGCCAGCAGACACACTGACAGGGAAGAGACCCAGTACTTC. The chain has TRBV5-1 and TRBJ2-5, with 7 bases lining up with TRBD1. There are 14 residues in the CDR3. The ends lost 5 bases at V and 3 bases at J; junction bases unmatched: 7. Germline V gene lookup returns CDR1 SGHRS and CDR2 YFSETQ.

The V gene is TRBV4-3, the J gene TRBJ1-4, with D perhaps matching TRBD1 (5 bases). With 4 bases removed from V and 7 bases from J, the gap between germline ends came to 22 bases. Germline V CDR1 and CDR2: LGHNA, YSLEER. The CDR3 totals 17 residues. The CDR3 nucleotides read TGCGCCAGCAGCCCCCGGTACCCCACAGGTTGCGGTGAAAAACTGTTTTTT. It yields the protein CASSPRYPTGCGEKLFF.

This clone was detected once. The CDR3 protein is CASSFVPPGQMNTEAFF. The CDR3 DNA reads TGTGCCAGCAGCTTTGTTCCGCCGGGACAGATGAACACTGAAGCTTTCTTT. J is TRBJ1-1 and V is TRBV12-1; the table assigns TRBD1, which was not confirmed against the DNA. TRBV12-1 is shown as a pseudogene. The length of the CDR3 is 17 residues.

This rearrangement joins TRBV6-5 to TRBJ2-4, with 7 positions matching TRBD1. Unmatched junction bases numbered 11, after V lost 6 bases and J lost 6 bases. The CDR3 runs to 15 residues. CDR1 is MNHEY and CDR2 is SVGAGI in the germline V gene. The CDR3 reads CASSRTGLSPNIQYF. The CDR3 region has the DNA TGTGCCAGCAGCCGGACAGGTCTTTCGCCAAACATTCAGTACTTC.

This rearrangement joins TRBV9 to TRBJ1-2, with D perhaps matching TRBD1 (6 bases). The germline V gene has CDR1 SGDLS and CDR2 YYNGEE. The CDR3 length is 15 residues. V was shortened by 0 bases and J by 6 bases, with 15 bases between the two germline ends. The CDR3 region has the DNA TGTGCCAGCAGCGTAGAGGCAGGGGCGCTTAATGGCTACACCTTC. Protein sequence: CASSVEAGALNGYTF.

The CDR3 DNA follows: TGTGCCAGCAACCTGCAGGGATTTTTAGGCAATCAGCCCCAGCATTTT. Amino acids: CASNLQGFLGNQPQHF. The chain couples TRBV7-3 to TRBJ1-5; perhaps TRBD1 as D (5 bases). Germline V gene sequence: CDR1 SGHTA, CDR2 FQGTGA. This CDR3 region has 16 residues. V dropped 7 bases and J dropped 2 bases, with 18 bases sitting between them.

This chain connects TRBV12-5 to TRBJ2-2; D is undetermined. The CDR3 is made up of 14 amino acids. Germline lookup yields CDR1 LGHNT and CDR2 FRNRAP. V lost 6 bases to trimming and J lost 2 bases, with 10 bases between them. As DNA, the CDR3 is TGTGCTAGTGGGGTTCTGGGCAACACCGGGGAGCTGTTTTTT. Encoded protein: CASGVLGNTGELFF. Full variable domain (outside the CDR3, taken from reference TRBV12-5 and TRBJ2-2): DARVTQTPRHKVTEMGQEVTMRCQPILGHNTVFWYRQTMMQGLELLAYFRNRAPLDDSGMPKDRFSAEMPDATLATLKIQPSEPRDSAVYFCASGVLGNTGELFFGEGSRLTVL.

The chain couples TRBV28 to TRBJ1-5, with 9 nucleotides matching TRBD1. Germline V gene lookup returns CDR1 MDHEN and CDR2 SYDVKM. Germline trimming cut 5 bases from V and 7 bases from J; bases unmatched to any gene: 15. This CDR3 spans 17 amino acids. CDR3 in amino acids: CASSILRPGQGGQPQHF. The CDR3 coding sequence is TGTGCCAGCAGTATCCTAAGACCGGGACAGGGAGGCCAGCCCCAGCATTTT.

V and J are TRBV10-1 and TRBJ2-1; D might be TRBD1 (6 bases). There are 14 residues in the CDR3. Trimming took 4 bases from V and 4 from J, leaving 11 bases between them. The germline CDR1 and CDR2 sequences are WNHNN and SYGVQD (reference sequence). Here the CDR3 reads CASSAEDRYNEQFF. DNA of the CDR3: TGCGCCAGCAGTGCTGAGGACAGATACAATGAGCAGTTCTTC.

This sequence joins TRBV27 and TRBJ2-1; 10 nucleotides align to TRBD1. The CDR3 runs to 15 residues. Trimming cost V 5 bases and J 5 bases; bases outside gene matches: 6. Germline assignment: CDR1 MNHEY and CDR2 SMNVEV (reference sequence). CDR3 region: CASSRRDRGDNEQFF. CDR3 nucleotides: TGTGCCAGCAGTAGGCGGGACAGGGGTGACAATGAGCAGTTCTTC.

The chain employs TRBV6-1 and TRBJ1-4; D ambiguous. V was trimmed by 3 bases and J by 5 bases, leaving 16 bases between them. Germline V gives CDR1 MNHNS, CDR2 SASEGT. The CDR3 is 16 amino acids. The CDR3 region is CASSELEVNLNEKLFF. The CDR3 region has the DNA TGTGCCAGCAGTGAGTTGGAGGTCAATCTCAATGAAAAACTGTTTTTT.

The gene calls are TRBV4-2 and TRBJ2-7; D unclear. This CDR3 has 16 amino acids. Germline CDR1 LGHNA, CDR2 YNFKEQ. Trimming removed 1 base at V and 2 bases at J, with 15 bases between. DNA for the CDR3: TGTGCCAGCAGCCAAGGAGCACCGCGGATTGCCTACGAGCAGTACTTC. This encodes CASSQGAPRIAYEQYF.

The gene calls are TRBV5-4 and TRBJ2-5, with 9 positions matching TRBD1. Trimming removed 5 bases from V and 4 bases from J; junction bases left unmatched: 9. This CDR3 spans 15 amino acids. CDR1 and CDR2 from the germline V gene are SGHNT and YYREEE (reference sequence). CDR3 residues: CASRARDREGETQYF. The CDR3 DNA sequence: TGTGCCAGCAGGGCCCGGGACAGGGAGGGAGAGACCCAGTACTTC.

The chain uses TRBV7-9 and TRBJ2-3, with D unresolved. Trimming pared 5 bases from V and 6 bases from J, leaving 15 bases between. CDR1 and CDR2 (germline): SEHNR, FQNEAQ (reference sequence). The CDR3 length is 14 residues. As DNA, the CDR3 is TGTGCCAGCAGCCTCCGACTGTCCCAGGATACGCAGTATTTT. It yields the protein CASSLRLSQDTQYF.

This clone was seen a few times. The chain uses TRBV28 and TRBJ2-1; TRBD2 aligns across 8 bases. Trimming took 2 bases from V and 5 from J; bases not matched to a gene: 2. This CDR3 is built from 14 residues. Germline V CDR1 and CDR2: MDHEN, SYDVKM. CDR3 region: CASSLERENNEQFF. CDR3 sequence (DNA): TGTGCCAGCAGTTTAGAGCGGGAGAACAATGAGCAGTTCTTC.

The CDR3 sequence is CASSKTGISNQPQHF. The DNA of the CDR3 is TGTGCCAGCAGCAAGACAGGGATTAGCAATCAGCCCCAGCATTTT. This sequence joins TRBV7-9 and TRBJ1-5; 7 bases are shared with TRBD1. V gave up 5 bases and J gave up 0 bases; unmatched junction bases: 4. The CDR3 loop spans 15 amino acids. Germline V gene lookup returns CDR1 SEHNR and CDR2 FQNEAQ (reference sequence). The whole variable domain, remainder taken from reference TRBV7-9 and TRBJ1-5, is DTGVSQNPRHKITKRGQNVTFRCDPISEHNRLYWYRQTLGQGPEFLTYFQNEAQLEKSRLLSDRFSAERPKGSFSTLEIQRTEQGDSAMYLCASSKTGISNQPQHFGDGTRLSIL.

This clone was counted only a few times. The gene calls are TRBV11-2 and TRBJ2-1, with 9 bases that match TRBD1. CDR1 and CDR2 (germline): SGHAT, FQNNGV. The CDR3 contains 17 residues. V shed 1 base and J 8 bases; nucleotides not matched to a gene: 12. This CDR3 is CASSLVTQGAIIYEQFF. CDR3 DNA: TGTGCCAGCAGCTTAGTTACACAGGGGGCAATAATCTATGAGCAGTTCTTC. The whole variable domain, filled in from reference TRBV11-2 and TRBJ2-1, reads EAGVAQSPRYKIIEKRQSVAFWCNPISGHATLYWYQQILGQGPKLLIQFQNNGVVDDSQLPKDRFSAERLKGVDSTLKIQPAKLEDSAVYLCASSLVTQGAIIYEQFFGPGTRLTVL.

This clone was found once. V and J are TRBV9 and TRBJ2-3, with D hard to call. The V end was cut by 0 bases, the J end by 1 base, with 9 bases between. Germline V gene data show CDR1 as SGDLS and CDR2 as YYNGEE. This CDR3 is 15 amino acids long. The DNA for the CDR3 is TGTGCCAGCAGCGTAGGAAAGCGCGGCACAGATACGCAGTATTTT. As protein: CASSVGKRGTDTQYF.

The chain joins TRBV6-5 to TRBJ1-1, with 7 positions matching TRBD1. The CDR3 spans 13 residues. V was pared by 6 bases and J by 6 bases, with 7 bases of the junction left unmatched. CDR1 and CDR2 from the germline V gene are MNHEY and SVGAGI. DNA for the CDR3: TGTGCCAGCAGACCCCCGGGACAGTCTGAAGCTTTCTTT. It translates to CASRPPGQSEAFF.

The chain has TRBV10-3 and TRBJ2-1; TRBD2 agrees at 8 bases. CDR3 length: 15 residues. From germline, CDR1 is ENHRY and CDR2 SYGVKD. V shed 7 bases and J 7 bases; nucleotides not matched to a gene: 12. CDR3 amino acids: CAITSGSGSENEQFF. CDR3 DNA: TGTGCCATCACCTCGGGGAGCGGGAGTGAAAATGAGCAGTTCTTC.